This note documents a single T cell receptor (beta chain) sequence. Treatment meaning: over 15 received Ad26.COV2.S at low or high dose, single or two shots; about 5 received placebo; per-sample allocation not given. Collection of the samples took place on day 63 after the first injection of vaccine or placebo. Here immunoSEQ multiplex PCR was the method, and the copy in TCRdb shows in-frame clones only, minus some. The sample records about 680,000 clones, roughly 90% being singletons. This sample was taken from a study of Ad26.COV2.S vaccination and SARS-CoV-2 variants. The source was peripheral blood, collected in a trial of Ad26.COV2.S vaccine versus placebo. This clonotype originated in a person between 18 and 60 years old who received the Ad26.COV2.S COVID-19 vaccine or a placebo.

The CDR3 region is CASSSGGNTEAFF. Here the CDR3 DNA reads TGTGCCAGCAGCTCCGGGGGAAACACTGAAGCTTTCTTT. V gene TRBV13 combines with J gene TRBJ1-1; maybe TRBD1 (5 bases). The CDR3 totals 13 residues. Germline CDR1 and CDR2: PRHDT and FYEKMQ (reference sequence). V gave up 4 bases and J gave up 2 bases, with 8 bases separating them.